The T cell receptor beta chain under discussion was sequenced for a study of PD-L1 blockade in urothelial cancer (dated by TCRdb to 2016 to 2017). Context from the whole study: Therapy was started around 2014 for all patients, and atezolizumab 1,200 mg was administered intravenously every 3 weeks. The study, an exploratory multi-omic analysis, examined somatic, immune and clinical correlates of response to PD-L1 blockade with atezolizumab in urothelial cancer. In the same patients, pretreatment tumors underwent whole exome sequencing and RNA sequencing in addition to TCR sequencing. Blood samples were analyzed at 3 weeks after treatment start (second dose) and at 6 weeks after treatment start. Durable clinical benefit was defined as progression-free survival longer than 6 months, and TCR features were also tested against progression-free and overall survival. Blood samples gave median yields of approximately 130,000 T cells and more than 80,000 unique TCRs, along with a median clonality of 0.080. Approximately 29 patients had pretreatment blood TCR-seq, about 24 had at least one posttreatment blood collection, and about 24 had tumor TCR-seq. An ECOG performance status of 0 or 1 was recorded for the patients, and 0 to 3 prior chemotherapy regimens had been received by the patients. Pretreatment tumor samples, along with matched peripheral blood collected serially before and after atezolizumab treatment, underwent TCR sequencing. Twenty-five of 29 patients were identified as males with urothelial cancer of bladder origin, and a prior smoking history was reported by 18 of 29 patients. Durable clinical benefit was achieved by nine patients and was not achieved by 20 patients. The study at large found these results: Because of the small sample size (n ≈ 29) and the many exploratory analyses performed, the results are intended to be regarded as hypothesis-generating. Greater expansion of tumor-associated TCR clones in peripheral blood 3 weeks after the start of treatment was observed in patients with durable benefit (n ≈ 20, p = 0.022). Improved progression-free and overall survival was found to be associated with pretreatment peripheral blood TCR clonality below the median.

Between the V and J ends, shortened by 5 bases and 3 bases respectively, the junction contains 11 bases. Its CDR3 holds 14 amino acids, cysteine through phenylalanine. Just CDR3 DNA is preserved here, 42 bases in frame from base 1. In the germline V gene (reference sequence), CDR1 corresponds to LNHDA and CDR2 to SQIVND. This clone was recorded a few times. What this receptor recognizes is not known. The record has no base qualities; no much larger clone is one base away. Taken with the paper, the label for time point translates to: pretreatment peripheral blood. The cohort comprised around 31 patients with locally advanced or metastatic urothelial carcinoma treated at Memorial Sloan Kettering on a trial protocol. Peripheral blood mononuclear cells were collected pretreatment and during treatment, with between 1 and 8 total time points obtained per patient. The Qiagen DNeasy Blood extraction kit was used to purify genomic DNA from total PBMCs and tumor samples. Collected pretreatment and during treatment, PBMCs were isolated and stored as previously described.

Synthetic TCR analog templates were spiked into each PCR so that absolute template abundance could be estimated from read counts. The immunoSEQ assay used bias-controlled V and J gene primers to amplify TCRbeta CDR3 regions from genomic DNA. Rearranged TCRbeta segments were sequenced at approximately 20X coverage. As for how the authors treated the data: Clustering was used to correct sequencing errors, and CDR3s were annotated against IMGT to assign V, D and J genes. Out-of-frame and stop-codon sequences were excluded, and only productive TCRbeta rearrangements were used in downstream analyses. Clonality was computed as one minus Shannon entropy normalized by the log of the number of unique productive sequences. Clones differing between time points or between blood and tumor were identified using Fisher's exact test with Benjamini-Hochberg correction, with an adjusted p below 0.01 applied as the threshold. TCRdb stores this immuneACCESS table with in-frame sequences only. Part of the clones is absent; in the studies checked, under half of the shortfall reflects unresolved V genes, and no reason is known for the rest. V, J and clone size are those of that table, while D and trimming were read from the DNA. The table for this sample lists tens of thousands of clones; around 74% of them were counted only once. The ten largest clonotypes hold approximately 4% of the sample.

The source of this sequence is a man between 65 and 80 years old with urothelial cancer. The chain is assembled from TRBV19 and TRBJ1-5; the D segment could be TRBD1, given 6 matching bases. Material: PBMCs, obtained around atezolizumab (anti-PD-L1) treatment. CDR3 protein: CASSPTGFNQPQHF. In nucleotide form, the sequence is TGTGCCAGTAGTCCCACAGGGTTCAATCAGCCCCAGCATTTT. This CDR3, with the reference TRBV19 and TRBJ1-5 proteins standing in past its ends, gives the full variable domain DGGITQSPKYLFRKEGQNVTLSCEQNLNHDAMYWYRQDPGQGLRLIYYSQIVNDFQKGDIAEGYSVSREKKESFPLTVTSAQKNPTAFYLCASSPTGFNQPQHFGDGTRLSIL.